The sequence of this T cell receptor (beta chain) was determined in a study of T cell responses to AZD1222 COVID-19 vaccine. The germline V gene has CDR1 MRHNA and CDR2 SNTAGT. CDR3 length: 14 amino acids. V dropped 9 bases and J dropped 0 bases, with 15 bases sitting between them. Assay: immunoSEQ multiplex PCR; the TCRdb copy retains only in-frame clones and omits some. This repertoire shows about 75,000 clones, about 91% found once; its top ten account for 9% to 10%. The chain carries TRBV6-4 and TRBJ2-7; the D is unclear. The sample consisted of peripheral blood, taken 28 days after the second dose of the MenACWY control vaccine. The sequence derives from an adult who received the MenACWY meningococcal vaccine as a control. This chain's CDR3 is CASSPDGSSYEQYF. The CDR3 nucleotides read TGTGCCAGTTCCCCGGACGGATCCTCCTACGAGCAGTACTTC.